The 15 T cell receptor beta chains given below trace back to one sample, sequenced in a study of identical twins (TCRdb year 2016). Libraries were built with 5' RACE. The reads were generated on an Illumina HiSeq 2000. TCRdb applied fastp at Q25 and MiXCR to the public reads, then kept only in-frame beta chains. Each CDR3 protein gets just one entry, which takes the most common genes and DNA from the rows behind it. This sample holds fewer than 550,000 distinct CDR3 sequences; roughly 15% were observed only once. Of the sample, roughly 0.43% is held by the ten largest clones. This same sample was also part of a study on yellow fever vaccine responses in identical twins.

Sequenced sample: CD4+ T cells sorted from blood. Receptor source: a woman between 18 and 29 years old in good health.

This clonotype has more than one count but fewer than ten. The chain has TRBV2 and TRBJ2-5; no clear D gene. V gave up 7 bases and J gave up 5 bases, with 17 bases separating them. The CDR3 length is 14 residues. Germline CDR1 reads SNHLY; CDR2 reads FYNNEI. The CDR3 region is CASNRLPQAETQYF. The CDR3 nucleotides read TGTGCCAGCAACCGTCTACCTCAAGCGGAGACCCAGTACTTC. The full variable domain, with the rest looked up from reference TRBV2 and TRBJ2-5, is EPEVTQTPSHQVTQMGQEVILRCVPISNHLYFYWYRQILGQKVEFLVSFYNNEISEKSEIFDDQFSVERPDGSNFTLKIRSTKLEDSAMYFCASNRLPQAETQYFGPGTRLLVL.

This clonotype was seen a few times. The rearrangement links TRBV20-1 to TRBJ2-2; 9 bases agree with TRBD2. The V gene's germline CDR1 is DFQATT and CDR2 SNEGSKA (reference sequence). This CDR3 region has 15 residues. The V segment lost 5 bases and the J segment 7 bases; nucleotides outside the gene matches: 11. The CDR3: CSAVKLAGGGGELFF. The CDR3 DNA sequence: TGCAGTGCTGTCAAACTAGCGGGTGGAGGCGGGGAGCTGTTTTTT.

The genes are TRBV5-1 and TRBJ2-1, with 10 bases fitting TRBD2. Germline V gives CDR1 SGHRS, CDR2 YFSETQ. This CDR3 contains 16 residues. Unmatched junction bases numbered 8, after V lost 4 bases and J lost 4 bases. The CDR3 sequence is CASSPRAAGGYNEQFF. DNA of the CDR3: TGCGCCAGCAGCCCCAGGGCAGCGGGGGGGTACAATGAGCAGTTCTTC.

This clonotype was seen once. CDR3 sequence: CASSTSGRSEQFF. The CDR3 nucleotides read TGTGCCAGCAGCACTAGCGGGAGGAGTGAGCAGTTCTTC. The chain links TRBV28 to TRBJ2-1, with 12 bases that match TRBD2. The ends lost 6 bases at V and 9 bases at J; junction bases unmatched: 3. There are 13 residues in the CDR3. CDR1 MDHEN and CDR2 SYDVKM come from the germline V gene.

This clonotype occurred many times. The chain links TRBV29-1 to TRBJ2-3; D is uncertain. The V and J ends lost 7 bases and 0 bases respectively, with 14 bases between them. There are 14 residues in the CDR3. Germline V gives CDR1 SQVTM, CDR2 ANQGSEA. This CDR3 reads CSGASLSSTDTQYF. CDR3 nucleotide sequence: TGCAGCGGCGCTAGTCTTTCTAGCACAGATACGCAGTATTTT.

Concerning this clonotype itself: The junction departs from germline at one end; a sequencing error may be responsible. The chain recombines TRBV3-1 with TRBJ2-3, with 9 positions matching TRBD2. The germline V gene has CDR1 LGHDT and CDR2 YNNKEL (reference sequence). The CDR3 is made up of 15 amino acids. CDR3 region: CASCQGFSGRDTQYF. For the CDR3, the DNA is TGTGCCAGCTGCCAAGGTTTTAGCGGGAGAGATACGCAGTATTTT.

The rearrangement joins TRBV19 to TRBJ2-7; 9 bases fit TRBD2. Germline V gene lookup returns CDR1 LNHDA and CDR2 SQIVND (reference sequence). The CDR3 has 18 amino acids. V was clipped by 3 bases and J by 1 base; unmatched bases: 13. The chain's CDR3 is CASSMTFGLAGASYEQYF. CDR3 bases: TGTGCCAGTAGTATGACTTTTGGTTTAGCGGGAGCATCCTACGAGCAGTACTTC.

V and J are TRBV14 and TRBJ2-1; D gene uncertain. V lost 1 base to trimming and J lost 4 bases, with 8 bases between them. This CDR3 spans 14 amino acids. CDR1 and CDR2 (germline): SGHDN, FVKESK. The CDR3 is CASSQVKRYNEQFF. The CDR3 region has the DNA TGTGCCAGCAGCCAAGTTAAGAGGTACAATGAGCAGTTCTTC. The whole variable domain, remainder taken from reference TRBV14 and TRBJ2-1, is EAGVTQFPSHSVIEKGQTVTLRCDPISGHDNLYWYRRVMGKEIKFLLHFVKESKQDESGMPNNRFLAERTGGTYSTLKVQPAELEDSGVYFCASSQVKRYNEQFFGPGTRLTVL.

This clonotype was observed many times. The chain links TRBV6-6 to TRBJ1-2; D unresolved. The V end lost 2 bases, the J end lost 8 bases, and 6 bases lay between the germline ends. Looked up from germline, CDR1 is MNHNY and CDR2 is SVGAGI (reference sequence). CDR3 length equals 11 residues. The CDR3, as DNA: TGTGCCAGCAGTTACATTGAGGGCTACACCTTC. It specifies CASSYIEGYTF.

The CDR3 nucleotides read TGCGCCAGCAGCTCTGAACTAGCGGGGACGGGGGATCAGTATTTT. As protein: CASSSELAGTGDQYF. The V call is TRBV5-1, the J call TRBJ2-3; 10 bases match TRBD2. The CDR3 is made up of 15 amino acids. The V gene end was trimmed by 3 bases and the J gene end by 12 bases; junction bases not matched to a gene: 13. CDR1 and CDR2 (germline): SGHRS, YFSETQ.

This clonotype turned up a few times. The chain joins TRBV2 to TRBJ1-1; D remains ambiguous. The CDR3 totals 13 residues. Germline lookup yields CDR1 SNHLY and CDR2 FYNNEI. Trimming shortened V by 6 bases and J by 1 base, and 9 bases separated the two germline ends. The CDR3 sequence: CASRWSANTEAFF. The CDR3 DNA reads as TGTGCCAGCAGGTGGTCGGCGAACACTGAAGCTTTCTTT.

The chain links TRBV11-2 to TRBJ2-3, with D maybe TRBD2 (5 bases). Germline-derived CDR1 and CDR2 are SGHAT and FQNNGV. CDR3 length equals 11 residues. V lost 2 bases, J lost 9 bases, and 6 bases lay in between. DNA of the CDR3: TGTGCCAGCAGCTTATCTAGCACGCAGTATTTT. Translated: CASSLSSTQYF.

The CDR3 nucleotides are TGTGCCAGCAGCCAAGAAACTAGTTGGGTTACAGATACGCAGTATTTT. This sequence encodes CASSQETSWVTDTQYF. The J gene is TRBJ2-3, the V gene TRBV3-1, with D possibly TRBD2 on 5 matching bases. In germline, CDR1 is LGHDT, CDR2 YNNKEL (reference sequence). Trimming took off 0 bases at V and 3 bases at J, with 13 bases between the two ends. The CDR3 loop spans 16 amino acids.

Concerning this clonotype itself: A read error may explain this, as a much larger clone is one base away. The chain recombines TRBV5-1 with TRBJ2-1, with 10 bases that match TRBD1. The germline V gene has CDR1 SGHRS and CDR2 YFSETQ. This CDR3 has 15 amino acids. The CDR3 DNA reads TGCGCCAACAGCTGGAGCGGGACAGGGGACAATGAGCAGTTCTTC. It encodes CANSWSGTGDNEQFF.

The rearrangement joins TRBV20-1 to TRBJ2-7; the match to TRBD2 covers 9 bases. The V gene end was trimmed by 3 bases and the J gene end by 5 bases; junction bases not matched to a gene: 5. This CDR3 has 13 residues. Germline V gives CDR1 DFQATT, CDR2 SNEGSKA (reference sequence). CDR3: CSARNLAGNEQYF. DNA for the CDR3: TGCAGTGCTAGGAATCTAGCGGGAAACGAGCAGTACTTC.